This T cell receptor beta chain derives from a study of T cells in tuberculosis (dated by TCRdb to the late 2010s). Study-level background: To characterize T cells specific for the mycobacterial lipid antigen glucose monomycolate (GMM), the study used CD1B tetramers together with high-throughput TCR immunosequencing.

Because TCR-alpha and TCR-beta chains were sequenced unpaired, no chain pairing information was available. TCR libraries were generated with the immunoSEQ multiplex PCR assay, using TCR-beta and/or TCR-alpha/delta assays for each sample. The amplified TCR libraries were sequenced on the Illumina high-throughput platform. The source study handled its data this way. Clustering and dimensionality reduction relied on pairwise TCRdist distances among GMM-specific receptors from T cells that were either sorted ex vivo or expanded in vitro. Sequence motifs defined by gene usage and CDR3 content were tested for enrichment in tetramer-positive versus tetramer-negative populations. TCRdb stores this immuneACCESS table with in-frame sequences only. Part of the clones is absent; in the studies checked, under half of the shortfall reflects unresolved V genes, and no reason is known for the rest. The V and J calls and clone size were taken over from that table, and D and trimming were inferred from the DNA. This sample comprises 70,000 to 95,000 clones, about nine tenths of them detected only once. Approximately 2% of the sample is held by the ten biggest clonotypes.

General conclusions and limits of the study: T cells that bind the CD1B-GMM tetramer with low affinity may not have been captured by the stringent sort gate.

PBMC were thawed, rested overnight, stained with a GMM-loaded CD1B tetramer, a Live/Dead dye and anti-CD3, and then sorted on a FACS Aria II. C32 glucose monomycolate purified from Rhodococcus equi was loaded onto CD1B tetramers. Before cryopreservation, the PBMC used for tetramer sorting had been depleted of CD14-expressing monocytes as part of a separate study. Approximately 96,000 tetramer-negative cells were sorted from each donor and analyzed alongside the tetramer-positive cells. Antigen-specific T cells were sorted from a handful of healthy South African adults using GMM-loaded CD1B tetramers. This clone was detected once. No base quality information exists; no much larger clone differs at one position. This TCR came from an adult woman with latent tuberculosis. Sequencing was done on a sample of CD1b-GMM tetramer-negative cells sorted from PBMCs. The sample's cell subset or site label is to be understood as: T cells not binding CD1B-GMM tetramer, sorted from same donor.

Read as DNA, the sequence is TGTGCCAGCAGCCAAGATCGAAGGGGGCTGGCTTTCTTT. It translates to CASSQDRRGLAFF. The chain joins TRBV4-2 to TRBJ1-1; a stretch of 7 junction bases matches TRBD1. CDR1 and CDR2 are read off the germline V gene as LGHNA and YNFKEQ. The CDR3 starts with the cysteine, ends with the phenylalanine, and has 13 residues. Left in the record is the CDR3 DNA by itself, 39 bases read in frame from the first base. Trimming leaves V shorter by 0 bases and J shorter by 11 bases, with the junction holding 6 bases beyond the gene matches.